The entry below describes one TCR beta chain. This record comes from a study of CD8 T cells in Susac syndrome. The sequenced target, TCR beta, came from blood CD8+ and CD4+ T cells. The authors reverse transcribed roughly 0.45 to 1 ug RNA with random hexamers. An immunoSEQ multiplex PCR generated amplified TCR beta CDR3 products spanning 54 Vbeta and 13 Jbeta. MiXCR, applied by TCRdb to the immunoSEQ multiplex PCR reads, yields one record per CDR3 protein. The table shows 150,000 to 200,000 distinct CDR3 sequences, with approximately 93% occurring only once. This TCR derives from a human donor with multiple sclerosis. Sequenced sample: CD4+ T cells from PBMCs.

CDR3 sequence (DNA): TGTGCCAGCAGCTTACGGCGGACCCAGGAGACCCAGTACTTC. Its translation is CASSLRRTQETQYF. The J gene is TRBJ2-5, the V gene TRBV7-8; D remains unclear. Deletions cut 2 bases from V and 5 bases from J, with 12 bases between. Per germline, CDR1 SGHVS and CDR2 FQNEAQ. The length of the CDR3 is 14 residues.